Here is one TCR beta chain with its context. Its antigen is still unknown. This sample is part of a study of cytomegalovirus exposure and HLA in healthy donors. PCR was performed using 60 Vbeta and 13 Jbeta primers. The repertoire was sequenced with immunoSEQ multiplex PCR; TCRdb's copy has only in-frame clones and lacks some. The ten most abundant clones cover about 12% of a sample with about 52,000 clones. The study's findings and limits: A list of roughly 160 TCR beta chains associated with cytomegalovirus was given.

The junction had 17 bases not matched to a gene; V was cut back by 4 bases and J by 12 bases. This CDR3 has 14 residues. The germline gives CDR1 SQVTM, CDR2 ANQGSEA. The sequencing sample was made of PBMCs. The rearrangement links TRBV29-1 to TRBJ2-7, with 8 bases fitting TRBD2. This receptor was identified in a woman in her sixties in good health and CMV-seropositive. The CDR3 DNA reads TGCAGCGTTGTTCTTAGTCGGGGCACTAGCGGACCGTACTTC. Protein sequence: CSVVLSRGTSGPYF.